This T cell receptor beta chain was observed in a study of cytomegalovirus exposure and HLA in healthy donors (TCRdb year 2017). Looking at the study overall: An earlier analysis of some 600 of the donors reported approximately 260 Gb of sequence data and 117 million unique TCR beta sequences obtained from about 200 million T cells. About 300 gigabases of sequencing data and approximately 85 million unique TCR sequences were included in an early release covering several hundred HLA-typed donors. Of the approximately 400 genotyped donors, 81% fell in the genetic ancestry cluster associated with self-reported Caucasian donors. The aim of the study was to test whether cataloging public T cell receptors could identify signatures of past pathogen exposure. The study profiled the T cell repertoires of approximately 700 subjects by immunosequencing and related them to cytomegalovirus serostatus. In addition to the first cohort of around 670 subjects, a separate validation cohort of 100 to 150 different subjects was used. The study combined high-throughput TCR immunosequencing, statistical association of individual TCRs with disease status, and machine learning to predict cytomegalovirus infection status. In a later analysis, previously published TCR beta repertoires from fewer than 750 donors were re-analyzed and high-resolution HLA genotyping was added so that TCR occurrence patterns could be studied. In the later analysis, no new phenotypic data were used to find candidate immune exposures; instead, reliance was placed on TCR beta sequences and their occurrence across donors. An earlier analysis of fewer than 700 of the donors applied high-throughput TCR beta sequencing to assess whether each TCR beta V gene segment acted as functional or pseudogenic. Donor age, sex, ethnicity and CMV serostatus were compiled alongside the repertoire data. A later genetic analysis used genome-wide SNP genotypes for about three fifths of the 666 donors, treating that subset as a discovery cohort. All discovery cohort repertoires had been generated on a single sequencing platform. Both class I and class II loci were covered by HLA typing, at four-digit resolution. Typing coverage varied by locus: roughly 629-640 donors for A, B, C, DRB1 and DQB1; approximately 520 for DQA1; over 600 for DPA1; more than 450 for DPB1. Several DR-DQ haplotypes were treated as single units for association and clustering because of strong linkage in the cohort. Across around 400 genotyped donors of the cohort, an average of about 240,000 unique TCR beta nucleotide sequences per donor were sequenced, and 15% to 20% of those sequences were non-productive.

The cohort consisted of approximately 690 healthy bone marrow donors. At the time of sampling, every cohort member was nominally healthy, though immune exposures that went unrecorded were likely present. The donor was CMV seropositive and was included in the group of 270 or so seropositive cohort members. A peripheral blood sample was provided by each donor, and peripheral blood mononuclear cells were used for TCR beta sequencing. Genomic DNA was extracted from the blood cell samples with the Qiagen DNeasy Blood Extraction Kit. The library was built by means of the immunoSEQ multiplex PCR assay. For the multiplex PCR, a mixture combining 60 forward primers for TCR Vbeta segments and 13 reverse primers for TCR Jbeta segments was used. The CDR3 region of rearranged TCR beta genes was amplified from genomic DNA with a multiplex PCR assay. On the Illumina HiSeq System, the amplified TCR beta libraries were sequenced as 87-base-pair reads. The paper's processing steps were these. In a later analysis, tens of millions of unique TCR beta chains were counted across the approximately 620 repertoires, and approximately 11 million of these chains were shared by at least two donors. To remove PCR and sequencing errors, raw reads were error-corrected and collapsed into unique sequences using a nearest-neighbor algorithm that merged closely related sequences. Alignment of CDR3 sequences to IMGT reference sequences was used to assign V, D and J gene segments. For a sequence to be retained, a match of at least six nucleotides to both a V gene segment and a J gene segment was required. Rearrangements were called productive when the CDR3 lacked stop codons and stayed in frame with V and J; all others were non-productive. Following IMGT convention, CDR3 was defined as the stretch from the second conserved V-encoded cysteine to the conserved J-encoded phenylalanine. The earlier analysis of roughly 590 of the donors excluded any sequence lacking an unambiguous match to a single V gene segment. In an earlier analysis of approximately 590 of the donors, V segments were called functional above 56.7% productive rearrangements and were called segregating when the between-donor standard deviation exceeded 5%. A statistical classification framework was built to diagnose cytomegalovirus status from the catalog of TCR beta chain sequences. V and J gene assignment, in a later analysis, came from comparing TCR nucleotide sequences with IMGT/GENE-DB human TR gene sequences. In a later analysis, CDR3 sequences and most-parsimonious VDJ recombination scenarios were assigned using the TCRdist pipeline. In a later analysis, every TCR beta chain was defined by the combination of its CDR3 amino acid sequence and its V-gene family, and reads without a unique V-gene family were dropped. In a later analysis, fewer than 600 highly shared, low-generation-probability nucleotide sequences were removed to address suspected cross-contamination and a sequencing artifact. In a later analysis, a clonal expansion index was calculated for each public chain from normalized within-repertoire ranks of inferred template counts. In a later analysis, generation probabilities were computed using a VDJ recombination model fitted to out-of-frame rearrangements, and the results were checked against IGoR. Hypergeometric tests were used in a later analysis to score TCR-TCR, TCR-HLA and TCR-CMV co-occurrence, with a repertoire-size bias correction applied to the TCR pairs. In a later analysis, false discovery rates were estimated by permuting HLA or CMV assignments 20 times. A later analysis grouped co-occurring TCRs with DBSCAN, adding TCRdist sequence similarity when clustering within HLA-allele-positive subsets. Repertoires with fewer than 30,000 or more than 120,000 public chains, plus five repertoires with anomalous nucleotide sharing, were excluded from co-occurrence clustering. Here the immuneACCESS table is served through TCRdb, limited to in-frame sequences with V and J called. Missing clones are a known gap in these copies; in checked studies unresolved V genes cover under half, and the rest lacks a known reason. The V and J calls and clone size come from that table; D and trimming were worked out from the DNA. Here the sample has around 110,000 clones; around three quarters occur a single time. The ten biggest clones cover around 4.5% of the sample.

For this clone: Its recognized antigen is unknown. Base qualities are not at hand, and no much larger clone is one base apart.

The CDR3 runs 19 residues from the cysteine to the phenylalanine. The entry retains the CDR3 DNA only, 57 bases that are in frame from base 1. The germline V gene specifies LGHNA as CDR1 and YNFKEQ as CDR2. V is cut back by 0 bases and J by 0 bases, with 9 bases in the junction unmatched. Study-wide conclusions, independent of this receptor: Only TCR beta chains were sequenced in this cohort, and the absence of alpha or paired-chain data limited detectable features. Most CMV-associated TCR beta chains appeared to be HLA-restricted in a later analysis, and the HLA associations seemed to be driven largely by CMV exposure. Linkage disequilibrium might explain the correlated functional status among segregating V segments, but an unknown experimental factor could not be excluded. According to a later analysis, TCR association rates differed among HLA loci, with DRB1 alleles showing the most associated TCRs and HLA-C alleles showing the fewest. For the cohort, immune exposure information was limited to CMV serostatus. In vitro tests confirmed that a few of the cytomegalovirus-associated TCR beta chains recognize cytomegalovirus antigens. When HLA alleles, especially DR and DQ, strongly co-occurred, TCR associations were difficult to assign to individual alleles. Specific HLA alleles were associated with 15,000 to 20,000 TCR beta sequences at a false discovery rate of 0.05 in a later analysis. Seventeen rarely observed V segments, including chromosome 9 orphons, were excluded from the earlier analysis of a few hundred of the donors because counts were too low. The sequencing pipeline was judged likely to have produced a cluster of highly shared sequence variants as a technical artifact. Some IMGT-functional V segments, including TRBV6-2 and TRBV6-3, could not be distinguished by the 87-base-pair reads and were therefore excluded. The study listed around 160 TCR beta chains as associated with cytomegalovirus. The authors suggested that the approach could potentially be generalized to other disease states and immunological phenotypes. An association between a missense DCLRE1C variant and V-gene and J-gene trimming of TCR beta chains was found in a later genetic analysis and replicated in an independent cohort. Broadly in line with IMGT annotations, most TCR beta V segments showed up in productive rearrangements about 87% or about 30% of the time in an earlier analysis of a few hundred of the donors. Because HLA typing was unavailable for some donors at each locus, only the typed subset was used in association tests. Compared with the 666-donor mean, donors in an Asian-associated ancestry cluster had fewer N-insertions in productive TCRs, according to a later genetic analysis. In a later analysis, HLA-associated TCR beta chains were found to be more clonally expanded and to have lower generation probabilities than equally common non-associated chains. Most TCR sequences were seen in very few donors, while some public TCRs were found in many individuals. Several of the top co-occurrence clusters appeared to be linked to parvovirus B19, influenza, CMV and Epstein-Barr virus, according to a later analysis. Roughly uniform sequencing depth across donors was assumed in presence/absence analyses, although this assumption may not hold. A further reported finding was that TCR beta sequences accurately predicted the HLA-A and HLA-B alleles for most subjects in the first cohort. In both the original and validation cohorts, the classifier was reported to diagnose cytomegalovirus status with high specificity and sensitivity.

This clonotype was obtained from a man under 40 in good health and CMV-seropositive. The chain is assembled from TRBV4-2 and TRBJ1-3, and 9 junction bases match TRBD1. The sequenced sample consisted of PBMCs. The sequence in DNA is TGTGCCAGCAGCCAAGATGCCGGGACAGGGCTTCTCTCTGGAAACACCATATATTTT. This gives the protein CASSQDAGTGLLSGNTIYF.